This T cell receptor beta chain came from a study of T cell repertoires in cytomegalovirus infection. Study summary: In public TCR beta signatures, there were indications of both CMV infection and matching HLA type. Notes on the study in general: Clonotypes of TCR beta that were HLA-C-restricted and CMV-specific dominated the ex vivo response.

This clonotype has only a few counts. Its antigen is still unknown. TCRdb processed the reads anew with MiXCR; each CDR3 protein has one entry. The table records 200,000 or so distinct CDR3 sequences, approximately 28% of them present only once. Looked up from germline, CDR1 is MNHNY and CDR2 is SVGAGI (reference sequence). The CDR3 contains 15 residues. The V end was cut by 6 bases, the J end by 7 bases, with 19 bases between. The rearrangement uses TRBV6-6 and TRBJ2-1; D gene ambiguous. The material sequenced was PBMCs. The sequence came from a human donor in good health (CMV status not recorded). Some clones in this sample may be carry-over from other donors' samples. The CDR3 sequence is CASRTSLTDGNEQFF. The CDR3, as DNA: TGTGCCAGCAGGACTTCTCTGACCGATGGGAATGAGCAGTTCTTC.